The rows below give T cell receptor beta chains drawn from one sample of a study of Ad26.COV2.S vaccination and SARS-CoV-2 variants. TCRdb's table, derived via immunoSEQ multiplex PCR, lists solely in-frame clones and lacks some. The sample carries roughly 380,000 clones, over 75% recorded once. Source: peripheral blood, taken in a trial of Ad26.COV2.S vaccine versus placebo. These TCRs come from a person between 18 and 65 years old who received the Ad26.COV2.S COVID-19 vaccine or a placebo. The CDR3 runs from the conserved cysteine through the conserved F or W. A D gene is named only where the DNA matches it firmly. The size of a clone is reported for some rows only, either as once, few or many, or as a class for expanded clones.

CDR3: CASRVPSGAGVTDTQYF
DNA: TGTGCCAGCAGAGTTCCGTCCGGAGCGGGGGTAACAGATACGCAGTATTTT
size: few
V: TRBV2
D: TRBD2
J: TRBJ2-3
length: 17

CDR3: CASSPHGGPPEAFF
DNA: TGTGCCAGCAGCCCTCATGGGGGGCCTCCTGAAGCTTTCTTT
size: NA
V: TRBV7-6
D: NA
J: TRBJ1-1
length: 14

CDR3: CASSSGDSYMREQYF
DNA: TGCGCCAGCAGCTCGGGGGACTCATATATGCGGGAGCAGTACTTC
size: NA
V: TRBV5-1
D: NA
J: TRBJ2-7
length: 15

CDR3: CASSDSGGGTDTQYF
DNA: TGTGCCAGCAGTGACTCGGGGGGGGGCACAGATACGCAGTATTTT
size: few
V: TRBV6-4
D: TRBD2
J: TRBJ2-3
length: 15

CDR3: CASGLVAPQGVGEQYF
DNA: TGTGCTAGTGGTTTGGTAGCCCCCCAGGGTGTGGGCGAGCAGTACTTC
size: NA
V: TRBV12-5
D: NA
J: TRBJ2-7
length: 16

CDR3: CASSPTSGTEAFF
DNA: TGTGCCAGCAGCCCGACTTCCGGCACTGAAGCTTTCTTT
size: NA
V: TRBV7-3
D: NA
J: TRBJ1-1
length: 13

CDR3: CASSGTGGDGYTF
DNA: TGCGCCAGCAGCGGGACAGGGGGAGATGGCTACACCTTC
size: NA
V: TRBV5-1
D: TRBD1
J: TRBJ1-2
length: 13

CDR3: CAISESTGGNQPQHF
DNA: TGTGCCATCAGTGAGTCGACAGGGGGTAATCAGCCCCAGCATTTT
size: NA
V: TRBV10-3
D: TRBD1
J: TRBJ1-5
length: 15

CDR3: CASSERAPENTGELFF
DNA: TGTGCCAGCAGTGAAAGGGCCCCAGAGAACACCGGGGAGCTGTTTTTT
size: once
V: TRBV2
D: NA
J: TRBJ2-2
length: 16

CDR3: CASSLNGAADTQYF
DNA: TGTGCCAGCAGCTTGAACGGGGCTGCAGATACGCAGTATTTT
size: few
V: TRBV5-4
D: NA
J: TRBJ2-3
length: 14